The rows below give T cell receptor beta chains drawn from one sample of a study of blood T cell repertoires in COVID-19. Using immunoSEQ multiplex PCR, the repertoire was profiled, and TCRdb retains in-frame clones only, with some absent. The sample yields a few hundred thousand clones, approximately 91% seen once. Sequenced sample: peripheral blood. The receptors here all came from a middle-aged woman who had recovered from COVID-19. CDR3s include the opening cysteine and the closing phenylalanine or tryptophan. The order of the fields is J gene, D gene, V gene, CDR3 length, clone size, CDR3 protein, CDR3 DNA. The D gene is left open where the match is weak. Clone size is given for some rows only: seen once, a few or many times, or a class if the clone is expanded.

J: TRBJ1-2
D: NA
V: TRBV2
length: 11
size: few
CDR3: CADRGNGGYTF
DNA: TGTGCCGATCGGGGGAACGGCGGCTACACCTTC

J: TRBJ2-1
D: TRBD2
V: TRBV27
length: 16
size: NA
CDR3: CASSLLGGRAVDEQFF
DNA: TGTGCCAGCAGTTTACTGGGCGGGAGGGCTGTTGATGAGCAGTTCTTC

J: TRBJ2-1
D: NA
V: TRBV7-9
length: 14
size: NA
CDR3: CASSFDLGYDEQFF
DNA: TGTGCCAGCAGCTTCGACTTAGGTTATGATGAGCAGTTCTTC

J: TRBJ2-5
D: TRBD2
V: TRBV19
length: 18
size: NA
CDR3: CASSMAIGARGGQETQYF
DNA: TGTGCCAGTAGTATGGCAATAGGGGCGCGGGGGGGGCAAGAGACCCAGTACTTC

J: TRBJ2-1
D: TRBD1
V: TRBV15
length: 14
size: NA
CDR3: CATSPDRVPNEQFF
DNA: TGTGCCACCAGCCCTGACAGGGTGCCCAATGAGCAGTTCTTC

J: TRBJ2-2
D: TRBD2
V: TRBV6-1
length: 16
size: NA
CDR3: CASSAPSGSSTGELFF
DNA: TGTGCCAGCAGTGCCCCTAGCGGGAGCTCCACCGGGGAGCTGTTTTTT

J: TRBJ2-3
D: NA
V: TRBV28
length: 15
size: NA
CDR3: CASSLSDTNTDTQYF
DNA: TGTGCCAGCAGTTTATCGGACACTAACACAGATACGCAGTATTTT

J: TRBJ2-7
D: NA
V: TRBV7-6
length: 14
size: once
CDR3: CASSFSGQGYEQYF
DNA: TGTGCCAGCAGCTTTAGCGGTCAGGGCTACGAGCAGTACTTC

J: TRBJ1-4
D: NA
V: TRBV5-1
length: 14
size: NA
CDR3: CASSLASPNEKLFF
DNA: TGCGCCAGCAGCTTGGCCTCCCCGAATGAAAAACTGTTTTTT

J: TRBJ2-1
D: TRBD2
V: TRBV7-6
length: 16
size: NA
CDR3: CASSYGIAGGPNEQFF
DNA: TGTGCCAGCAGCTACGGTATCGCGGGAGGGCCTAATGAGCAGTTCTTC

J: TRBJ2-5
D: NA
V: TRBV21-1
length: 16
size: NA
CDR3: CASSRTEQGSRETQYF
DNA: TGTGCCAGCAGCCGGACGGAACAGGGCAGTCGAGAGACCCAGTACTTC

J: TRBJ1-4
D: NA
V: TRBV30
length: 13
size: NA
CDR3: CAWSPREGEKLFF
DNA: TGTGCCTGGAGTCCCCGGGAGGGCGAAAAACTGTTTTTT

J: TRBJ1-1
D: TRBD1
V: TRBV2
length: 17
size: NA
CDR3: CASRLKQGASLNTEAFF
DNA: TGTGCCAGCAGGCTAAAACAGGGGGCCAGTCTTAACACTGAAGCTTTCTTT

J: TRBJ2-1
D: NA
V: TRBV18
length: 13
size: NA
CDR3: CASSPFSYNEQFF
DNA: TGTGCCAGCTCACCCTTCTCCTACAATGAGCAGTTCTTC

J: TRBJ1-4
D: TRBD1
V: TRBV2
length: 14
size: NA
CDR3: CASRGTGGYEKLFF
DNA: TGTGCCAGCAGGGGAACAGGGGGCTATGAAAAACTGTTTTTT

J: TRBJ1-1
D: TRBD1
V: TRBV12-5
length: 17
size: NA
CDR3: CASGLALSTGWKTEAFF
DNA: TGTGCTAGTGGTTTGGCACTCTCGACAGGGTGGAAGACTGAAGCTTTCTTT

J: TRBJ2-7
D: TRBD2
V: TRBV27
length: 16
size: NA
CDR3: CASSLRPGLLAYEQYF
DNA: TGTGCCAGCAGTTTACGTCCGGGACTACTAGCCTACGAGCAGTACTTC

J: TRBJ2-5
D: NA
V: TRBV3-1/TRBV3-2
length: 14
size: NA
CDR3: CASSQANTQETQYF
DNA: TGTGCCAGCAGCCAAGCGAACACCCAAGAGACCCAGTACTTC

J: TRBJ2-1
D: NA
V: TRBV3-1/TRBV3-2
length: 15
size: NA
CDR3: CASSQGVGGQNEQFF
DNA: TGTGCCAGCAGCCAAGGCGTGGGGGGACAGAATGAGCAGTTCTTC

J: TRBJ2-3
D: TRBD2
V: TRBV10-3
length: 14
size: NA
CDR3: CAISGSGSADTQYF
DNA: TGTGCCATCAGTGGAAGCGGGAGTGCAGATACGCAGTATTTT

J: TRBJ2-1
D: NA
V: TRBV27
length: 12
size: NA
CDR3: CASSQSNNEQFF
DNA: TGTGCCAGCAGTCAGTCGAACAATGAGCAGTTCTTC

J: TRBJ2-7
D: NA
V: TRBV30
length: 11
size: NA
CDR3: CAWSGEGEQYF
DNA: TGTGCCTGGAGTGGAGAGGGCGAGCAGTACTTC

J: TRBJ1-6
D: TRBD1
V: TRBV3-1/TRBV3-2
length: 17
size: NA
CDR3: CASSPPPPTGGNSPLHF
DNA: TGTGCCAGCAGCCCCCCGCCCCCGACAGGGGGGAATTCACCCCTCCACTTT

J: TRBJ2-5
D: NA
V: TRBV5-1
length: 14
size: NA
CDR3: CASSPGHPGETQYF
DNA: TGCGCCAGCAGCCCGGGACATCCTGGGGAGACCCAGTACTTC

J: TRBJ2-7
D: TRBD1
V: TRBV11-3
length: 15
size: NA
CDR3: CASSLWGQGPYEQYF
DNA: TGTGCCAGCAGCTTATGGGGACAGGGGCCCTACGAGCAGTACTTC

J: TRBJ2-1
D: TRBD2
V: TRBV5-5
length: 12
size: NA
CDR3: CASSPSGRAGVF
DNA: TGTGCCAGCAGTCCCAGCGGGAGGGCCGGGGTCTTC

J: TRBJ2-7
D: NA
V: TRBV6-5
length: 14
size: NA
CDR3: CASSPMTSSGEQYF
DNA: TGTGCCAGCAGTCCCATGACTAGTTCGGGCGAGCAGTACTTC

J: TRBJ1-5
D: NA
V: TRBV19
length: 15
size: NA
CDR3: CASSSRAGSNQPQHF
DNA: TGTGCCAGTAGTTCCAGAGCGGGGAGCAATCAGCCCCAGCATTTT

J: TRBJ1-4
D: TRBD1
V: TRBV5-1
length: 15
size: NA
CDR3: CASSLGQGRDEKLFF
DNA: TGCGCCAGCAGCTTGGGACAGGGACGGGATGAAAAACTGTTTTTT

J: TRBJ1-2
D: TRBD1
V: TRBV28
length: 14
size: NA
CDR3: CASSTGGSGYGYTF
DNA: TGTGCCAGCAGTACAGGGGGCTCGGGCTATGGCTACACCTTC

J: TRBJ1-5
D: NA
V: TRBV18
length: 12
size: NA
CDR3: CASSPGEDPQHF
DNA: TGTGCCAGCTCACCAGGGGAGGATCCCCAGCATTTT

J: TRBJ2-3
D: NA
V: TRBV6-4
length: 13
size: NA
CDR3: CASSDGVGDTQYF
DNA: TGTGCCAGCAGTGACGGAGTCGGGGATACGCAGTATTTT

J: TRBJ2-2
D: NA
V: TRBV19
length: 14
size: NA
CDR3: CASSTGLPPGELFF
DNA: TGTGCCAGTAGTACGGGACTCCCACCCGGGGAGCTGTTTTTT

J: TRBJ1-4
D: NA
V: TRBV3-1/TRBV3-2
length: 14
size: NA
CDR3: CASSQTGYNEKLFF
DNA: TGTGCCAGCAGCCAGACAGGTTATAATGAAAAACTGTTTTTT

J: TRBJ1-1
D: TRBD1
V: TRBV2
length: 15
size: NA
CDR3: CASSERDRWNTEAFF
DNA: TGTGCCAGCAGTGAAAGGGACAGATGGAACACTGAAGCTTTCTTT

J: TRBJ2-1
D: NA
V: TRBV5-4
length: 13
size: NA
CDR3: CASSTNRANEQFF
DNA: TGTGCCAGCAGCACCAACAGGGCTAATGAGCAGTTCTTC

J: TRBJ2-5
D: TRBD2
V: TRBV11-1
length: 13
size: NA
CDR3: CASSPSGSETQYF
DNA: TGTGCCAGCAGTCCCAGCGGGAGCGAGACCCAGTACTTC

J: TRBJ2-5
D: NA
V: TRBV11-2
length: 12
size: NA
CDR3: CASSATSETQYF
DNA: TGTGCCAGCAGCGCTACTTCCGAGACCCAGTACTTC

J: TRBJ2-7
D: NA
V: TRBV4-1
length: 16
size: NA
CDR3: CASSLIVGVTFLEQYF
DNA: TGCGCCAGCAGCCTGATAGTCGGGGTGACTTTTCTCGAGCAGTACTTC

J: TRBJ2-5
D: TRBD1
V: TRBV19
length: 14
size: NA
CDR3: CASSRQTGEETQYF
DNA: TGTGCCAGTAGTCGGCAGACAGGGGAAGAGACCCAGTACTTC

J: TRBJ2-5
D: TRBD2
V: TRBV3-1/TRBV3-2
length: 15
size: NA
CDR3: CASSSRTSLRETQYF
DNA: TGTGCCAGCAGCTCGCGGACTAGCCTGAGGGAGACCCAGTACTTC

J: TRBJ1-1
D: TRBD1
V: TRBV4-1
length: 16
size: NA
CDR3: CASSPQWGQPNTEAFF
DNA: TGCGCCAGCAGCCCCCAATGGGGACAGCCGAACACTGAAGCTTTCTTT

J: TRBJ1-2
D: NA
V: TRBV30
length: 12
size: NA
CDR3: CAWSSVNYGYTF
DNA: TGTGCCTGGAGTTCGGTGAACTATGGCTACACCTTC

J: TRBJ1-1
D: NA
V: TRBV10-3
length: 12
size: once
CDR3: CAISPGNTEAFF
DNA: TGTGCCATCAGCCCGGGGAACACTGAAGCTTTCTTT

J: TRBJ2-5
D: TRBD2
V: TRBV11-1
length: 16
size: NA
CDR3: CASSHRTSVTQETQYF
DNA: TGTGCCAGCAGCCACCGGACTAGCGTCACCCAAGAGACCCAGTACTTC

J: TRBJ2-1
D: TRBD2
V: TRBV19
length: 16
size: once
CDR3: CASSLVAGEISNEQFF
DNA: TGTGCCAGTAGTTTGGTAGCGGGAGAAATCTCGAATGAGCAGTTCTTC

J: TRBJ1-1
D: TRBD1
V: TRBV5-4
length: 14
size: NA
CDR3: CASRPQGAGTEAFF
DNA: TGTGCCAGCAGGCCACAGGGGGCGGGCACTGAAGCTTTCTTT

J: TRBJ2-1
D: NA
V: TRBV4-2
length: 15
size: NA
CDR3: CASSQDSEVMDEQFF
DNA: TGTGCCAGCAGCCAAGATTCGGAGGTTATGGATGAGCAGTTCTTC

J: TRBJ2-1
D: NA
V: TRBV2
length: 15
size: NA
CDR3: CASPRGSSEDNEQFF
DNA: TGTGCCAGCCCGAGAGGGTCTAGCGAAGACAATGAGCAGTTCTTC

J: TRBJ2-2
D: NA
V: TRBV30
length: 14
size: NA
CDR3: CAWSRGGDTGELFF
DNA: TGTGCCTGGAGTAGGGGGGGAGACACCGGGGAGCTGTTTTTT

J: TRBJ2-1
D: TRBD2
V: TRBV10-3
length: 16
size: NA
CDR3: CAISEVLAGGGDEQFF
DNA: TGTGCCATCAGTGAGGTACTAGCGGGAGGGGGCGATGAGCAGTTCTTC